The present entry profiles one TCR beta chain with its context. CDR1 MNHEY and CDR2 SVGAGI come from the germline V gene. V was clipped by 2 bases and J by 3 bases; unmatched bases: 3. There are 14 residues in the CDR3. This table comes from immunoSEQ multiplex PCR, and its TCRdb copy is limited to in-frame clones, with some not included. The sample contains 65,000 to 75,000 clones, over 80% of which appear only once. This specimen belongs to a study of T cell changes during pregnancy in multiple sclerosis. Here the sequenced sample was CD8+ T cells from peripheral blood mononuclear cells, taken in the third trimester of pregnancy. V is TRBV6-5 and J is TRBJ1-2; 7 bases align to TRBD1. The origin of this receptor is a female donor in good health, enrolled as a control in a pregnancy study. The CDR3 region is CASSYADRDYGYTF. For the CDR3, the DNA is TGTGCCAGCAGTTACGCCGACAGGGACTATGGCTACACCTTC.